This TCR beta chain was captured in a study of blood T cell repertoires in COVID-19. At the level of the study: The origin of the acute and convalescent COVID-19 samples was the United States, Italy and Spain.

In the authors' workflow: Researchers report that nucleated cell counts were estimated from reference gene primer amplification. Sequenced by immunoSEQ multiplex PCR; TCRdb stores in-frame clones only, minus some. V, J and clone size reflect that table, while D and trimming were determined from the DNA. The table lists roughly 70,000 clones, approximately 80% of them singletons. V shed 2 bases and J shed 7 bases, with 8 bases lying between them. This CDR3 region has 12 residues. The V gene's germline CDR1 is SGHTA and CDR2 FQGNSA. This sequence was found in a woman of 80 years or more with active or convalescent COVID-19. J is TRBJ1-1 and V is TRBV7-2; D unclear. The sequenced sample was peripheral blood. CDR3 protein: CASSLLRSEAFF. The CDR3 nucleotides read TGTGCCAGCAGCTTATTACGGAGTGAAGCTTTCTTT.